This note documents a single T cell receptor (beta chain) sequence. Its antigen is not identified. The repertoire was sequenced with immunoSEQ multiplex PCR; TCRdb's copy has only in-frame clones and lacks some. Of about 10,000 clones listed, 96% are singletons. This sample stems from a study of monozygotic twins with cystic fibrosis. Study conclusions and caveats: Monozygotic CF twin pairs shared significantly more nucleotide-identical clonotypes than unrelated CF individuals did. V usage most resembled the co-twin in 13 of 16 pairs. Clonality was generally low (median approximately 0.0094), higher in the most severe patients.

CDR3 length: 16 residues. Germline loops: CDR1 LGHNA, CDR2 YSLEER. With 0 bases removed from V and 4 bases from J, the gap between germline ends came to 13 bases. The sample taken for sequencing was blood. This chain connects TRBV4-3 to TRBJ1-5; D might be TRBD1 (5 bases). The TCR comes from a boy aged 10-17 years with cystic fibrosis. The CDR3 is CASSQDSMGRNQPQHF. The CDR3 DNA reads TGCGCCAGCAGCCAAGATAGTATGGGGCGAAATCAGCCCCAGCATTTT.